The 20 T cell receptor beta chains below were found in one sample sequenced in a study of CD8 T cells in ankylosing spondylitis. TCRdb independently ran MiXCR on the 5' RACE reads; one entry per CDR3 protein. The sample yields 300,000 to 350,000 distinct CDR3 sequences, less than 25% seen once. Sequenced input: blood, either unsorted or a sorted T cell fraction (not recorded which). The receptors shown here come from a female donor with ankylosing spondylitis or in good health (not recorded which).

V is TRBV6-1 and J is TRBJ2-1; D gene ambiguous. The ends were cut back, 8 bases at V and 6 bases at J, with 8 bases in the middle. CDR3 length: 11 residues. Per germline, CDR1 MNHNS and CDR2 SASEGT. The DNA of the CDR3 is TGTGCCAGCGTGGTACTCAATGAGCAGTTCTTC. Its protein is CASVVLNEQFF.

With respect to this clonotype: A junction boundary mismatches the germline segment, possibly from a read error. The chain links TRBV10-3 to TRBJ2-7; D not resolved. Germline CDR1 and CDR2: ENHRY and SYGVKD. The CDR3 covers 13 residues. The CDR3 DNA follows: TGTGCCATCAGTGAGCCGGTTGGCGACGATCAGTACTTC. It codes for CAISEPVGDDQYF.

This clonotype was picked up a small number of times. The chain has TRBV12-3 or TRBV12-4 and TRBJ2-1, with 12 bases lining up with TRBD2. CDR3 length: 14 residues. Losses at the gene ends were 4 bases for V and 8 bases for J; bases not matched to a gene: 3. The CDR3: CASSSTSGSHEQFF. CDR3 coding DNA: TGTGCCAGCAGTTCGACTAGCGGGAGTCATGAGCAGTTCTTC.

CDR3 coding DNA: TGTGCCAGCAGCTCCGACGAGAGGTCCTACAATGAGCAGTTCTTC. Translated: CASSSDERSYNEQFF. The genes are TRBV27 and TRBJ2-1; D gene ambiguous. The length of the CDR3 is 15 residues. CDR1 and CDR2 from the germline V gene are MNHEY and SMNVEV (reference sequence). Trimming cost V 6 bases and J 1 base, with 13 bases left between them.

This clonotype was observed a handful of times. The chain recombines TRBV20-1 with TRBJ2-1; a weak D match, TRBD2 (6 bases). The V end lost 4 bases, the J end lost 4 bases, and 11 bases lay between the germline ends. Per the germline V gene, CDR1 is DFQATT and CDR2 is SNEGSKA (reference sequence). CDR3 length equals 13 residues. The CDR3 region is CSAISSVYNEQFF. CDR3 in DNA: TGCAGTGCTATCTCTAGCGTGTACAATGAGCAGTTCTTC.

This clonotype was picked up many times. The chain couples TRBV10-3 to TRBJ2-7; TRBD2 matches at 10 bases. Germline CDR1 ENHRY, CDR2 SYGVKD. The CDR3 length is 13 residues. V lost 8 bases, J lost 2 bases, and 3 bases stayed unmatched. The CDR3, as DNA: TGTGCCATCGGGAGCGGGAGGGCCTACGAGCAGTACTTC. It is translated as CAIGSGRAYEQYF.

In its sample, this clonotype was seen a few times. This chain uses TRBV20-1 with TRBJ1-5, with D hard to call. Trimming took 1 base from V and 11 from J, leaving 12 bases between them. The CDR3 sequence is 12 residues long. The germline V gene has CDR1 DFQATT and CDR2 SNEGSKA (reference sequence). The CDR3 protein is CSARGGSEAQHF. Here the CDR3 DNA reads TGCAGTGCTAGAGGTGGGAGCGAAGCCCAGCATTTT.

This clonotype occurred a few times. The chain couples TRBV29-1 to TRBJ2-6, with D perhaps matching TRBD1 (8 bases). Germline CDR1 SQVTM, CDR2 ANQGSEA. The CDR3 contains 16 residues. V was clipped by 6 bases and J by 1 base, with 16 bases between them. CDR3 DNA: TGCAGCGTGGGGGGGACAGGATCTTCTGGGGCCAACGTCCTGACTTTC. It translates to CSVGGTGSSGANVLTF.

This clonotype was seen more than once but under ten times. The V call is TRBV29-1, the J call TRBJ2-7, with unresolved D. The CDR3 runs 11 residues. Germline assignment: CDR1 SQVTM and CDR2 ANQGSEA. V gave up 4 bases and J gave up 3 bases, with 7 bases separating them. The CDR3 DNA reads TGCAGCGTTGGTAGGGACTACGAGCAGTACTTC. Its protein is CSVGRDYEQYF.

The V call is TRBV20-1, the J call TRBJ2-5; 13 bases fit TRBD2. The V gene end was trimmed by 2 bases and the J gene end by 5 bases; junction bases not matched to a gene: 8. Germline V lookup: CDR1 DFQATT, CDR2 SNEGSKA (reference sequence). The CDR3 contains 16 residues. The CDR3 region has the DNA TGCAGTGCTAGACCTGGGACTAGCGGGAAGGCGGAGACCCAGTACTTC. This sequence encodes CSARPGTSGKAETQYF.

The chain carries TRBV28 and TRBJ2-7, with D possibly TRBD1 on 5 matching bases. Trimming removed 6 bases from V and 6 bases from J, with 15 bases in between. The CDR3 totals 13 residues. Germline V gene lookup returns CDR1 MDHEN and CDR2 SYDVKM. DNA for the CDR3: TGTGCCAGCAGCCGGAATACAGGCCGCGAGCAGTACTTC. This gives the protein CASSRNTGREQYF.

Many counts were recorded for this clonotype. V is TRBV25-1 and J is TRBJ1-2; 7 bases are shared with TRBD1. This CDR3 spans 16 amino acids. Germline assignment: CDR1 MGHDK and CDR2 SYGVNS. Trimming cost V 5 bases and J 4 bases; bases outside gene matches: 13. The CDR3 is CASSPRGEQGIYGYTF. The CDR3 DNA reads TGTGCCAGCAGTCCCCGAGGGGAACAGGGGATCTATGGCTACACCTTC.

This sequence joins TRBV5-1 and TRBJ2-3; D is ambiguous. Per the germline V gene, CDR1 is SGHRS and CDR2 is YFSETQ. This CDR3 region has 13 residues. V was clipped by 4 bases and J by 6 bases, with 12 bases between them. DNA for the CDR3: TGCGCCAGCAGCATCCAAGTAGGGGATACGCAGTATTTT. Protein: CASSIQVGDTQYF.

This clonotype was picked up many times. CDR3 sequence reads: CASSLGPGAYEQYF. In DNA form, the CDR3 reads TGCGCCAGCAGCTTGGGCCCAGGCGCCTACGAGCAGTACTTC. The chain uses TRBV5-1 and TRBJ2-7, with no clear D. CDR1 is SGHRS and CDR2 is YFSETQ in the germline V gene. V was trimmed by 0 bases and J by 2 bases, leaving 9 bases between them. The CDR3 has 14 residues.

This chain joins TRBV2 and TRBJ1-2; no clear D. The CDR3 spans 14 residues. The ends were cut back, 2 bases at V and 8 bases at J, with 15 bases in the middle. Germline-derived CDR1 and CDR2 are SNHLY and FYNNEI. The CDR3 DNA sequence: TGTGCCAGCAGTGAAAGGCTCTGGGCCGAGGGCTACACCTTC. Translated: CASSERLWAEGYTF.

The sample holds a few counts of this clonotype. The CDR3 DNA reads TGCAGTGCTAGGGTGTACGGTAGCGAATCCTACGAGCAGTACTTC. It translates to CSARVYGSESYEQYF. The chain combines TRBV20-1 with TRBJ2-7, with D perhaps matching TRBD2 (5 bases). V was cut by 3 bases and J by 1 base, with 16 bases left in between. The CDR3 contains 15 residues. In germline, CDR1 is DFQATT, CDR2 SNEGSKA (reference sequence).

This clonotype was detected many times. The CDR3 DNA is TGTGCCAGCAGCCCCGCTCAGGGGAGGGATCAGCCCCAGCATTTT. Its protein is CASSPAQGRDQPQHF. V and J are TRBV12-3 or TRBV12-4 and TRBJ1-5; possibly TRBD1 for D (6 bases). The CDR3 is 15 amino acids. V was shortened by 6 bases and J by 5 bases, with 17 bases between the two germline ends.

This clonotype has more than one count but fewer than ten. Relative to the germline gene, one junction end is altered; a read error may explain this. The gene calls are TRBV2 and TRBJ2-1; possible D gene TRBD2, 7 bases. Looked up from germline, CDR1 is SNHLY and CDR2 is FYNNEI. The CDR3 is made up of 19 amino acids. The CDR3 loop is CTSLMSGGREGSSYNEQFF. CDR3 bases: TGTACCAGCCTTATGTCCGGGGGGCGCGAAGGATCCTCCTACAATGAGCAGTTCTTC.

The chain joins TRBV12-5 to TRBJ2-1; 9 nucleotides match TRBD2. CDR3 length: 15 residues. CDR1 is LGHNT and CDR2 is FRNRAP in the germline V gene. Trimming cost V 0 bases and J 7 bases; bases outside gene matches: 4. The CDR3 loop is CASGLVGLALNEQFF. The CDR3 DNA is TGTGCTAGTGGTTTGGTGGGACTAGCTTTGAATGAGCAGTTCTTC.

Details on this clonotype: A junction end diverges from the germline sequence, so it may reflect a read error. V usage is TRBV6-2 or TRBV6-3 and J usage is TRBJ2-1; D gene uncertain. CDR1 and CDR2 from the germline V gene are MNHEY and SVGEGT. CDR3 length equals 12 residues. CDR3 DNA: TGTGCCAGCAGTTACTCAACAGTCAAAAAAATCTTC. Amino acids: CASSYSTVKKIF.